This T cell receptor beta chain was captured in a study (dated by TCRdb to the early 2010s). This clonotype was found a few times. The clone's antigen remains unknown. The record has no base qualities; no much larger clone is one base away. Sequencing instrument: Illumina Genome Analyzer IIx. TCRdb reworked the public reads: Q25 trimming with fastp, MiXCR clone assembly, productive beta chains retained. Each entry is one CDR3 protein sequence, shown with its most common DNA and genes. The sample contains roughly 6,400 distinct CDR3 sequences, about 30% of them found a single time. The top ten constitute 22% of the sample. The TCR was taken from a human donor. The material sequenced was blood.

The DNA is TGTGCCAGCAGTTTAGTGGGGGAAGCTTTCTTT. Its protein product is CASSLVGEAFF. This chain joins TRBV28 to TRBJ1-1; the D gene remains uncertain. The CDR3 spans 11 residues, from the cysteine through the phenylalanine. The sequence is cut down to CDR3 DNA, 33 bases in frame from base 1. V is cut by 2 bases and J by 8 bases, and the space between the germline ends is 6 bases. As encoded in the germline V gene, CDR1 is MDHEN while CDR2 is SYDVKM.